Presented here are 15 T cell receptor beta chains from one specimen sequenced in a study of regulatory T cells in long-lasting Graves disease. HTBI primers from iRepertoire and Arm-PCR of CDR3 regions yielded the TCR beta libraries. MiXCR, run by TCRdb on the multiplex PCR reads, gives a single entry per CDR3 protein. The table has more than 650,000 distinct CDR3 sequences, around 30% seen once; the top ten hold roughly 40%. As to time point: persistent/refractory GD, antithyroid drugs over 5 years with positive TRAb. PBMCs provided the RNA from which the TCR library was made. This specimen was peripheral blood mononuclear cells (PBMCs), taken when the disease was refractory, from a patient treated with antithyroid drugs. Receptor source: a female donor with Graves disease.

This chain connects TRBV20-1 to TRBJ2-3; D perhaps matches TRBD2 (7 bases). This CDR3 spans 14 amino acids. Germline values: CDR1 DFQATT, CDR2 SNEGSKA (reference sequence). V gave up 6 bases and J gave up 5 bases, with 18 bases separating them. CDR3 protein: CSARGRGFVDTQYF. CDR3 DNA sequence: TGCAGTGCACGGGGGCGGGGGTTCGTAGATACGCAGTATTTT.

The chain recombines TRBV5-4 with TRBJ1-2; D not certain. Per germline, CDR1 SGHNT and CDR2 YYREEE (reference sequence). The CDR3 is made up of 10 amino acids. The CDR3 is CGHSLCGYTF. The CDR3 DNA is TGTGGACATTCCCTTTGTGGCTACACCTTC. The variable domain in full, with the rest retrieved from reference TRBV5-4 and TRBJ1-2, is ETGVTQSPTHLIKTRGQQVTLRCSSQSGHNTVSWYQQALGQGPQFIFQYYREEENGRGNFPPRFSGLQFPNYSSELNVNALELDDSALYLCGHSLCGYTFGSGTRLTVV.

This clonotype was recorded many times. This rearrangement joins TRBV2 to TRBJ1-4, with TRBD1 identical over 8 bases. After removal of 1 base from V and 9 bases from J, the junction contained 4 bases not matched to a gene. Germline CDR1 is SNHLY and CDR2 is FYNNEI. The CDR3 has 14 residues. The CDR3 region is CASSEGGQAKKLFF. CDR3 nucleotide sequence: TGTGCCAGCAGTGAAGGGGGACAGGCGAAAAAACTGTTTTTT.

The chain is built from TRBV7-9 and TRBJ1-1; D remains ambiguous. In germline, CDR1 is SEHNR, CDR2 FQNEAQ (reference sequence). V lost 3 bases and J 1 base, leaving 6 bases between the germline ends. The CDR3 length is 13 residues. CDR3 bases: TGTGCCAGCAGCTTCGCAGAGAACACTGAAGCTTTCTTT. Translated, it gives CASSFAENTEAFF.

This chain uses TRBV3-1 with TRBJ1-1; TRBD1 is a possible D gene (6 bases). CDR1 and CDR2 (germline): LGHDT, YNNKEL (reference sequence). Between the trimmed V and J ends, which lost 3 bases and 1 base, there was a span of 9 bases. The CDR3 is made up of 14 amino acids. The chain's CDR3 is CASSQDSWNTEAFF. The CDR3 DNA is TGTGCCAGCAGCCAGGACAGTTGGAACACTGAAGCTTTCTTT.

There are many counts of this clonotype. The chain uses TRBV10-3 and TRBJ1-2, with a tentative D call TRBD1 (6 bases). CDR1 ENHRY and CDR2 SYGVKD come from the germline V gene. The CDR3 has 12 residues. The ends were cut back, 4 bases at V and 3 bases at J, with 6 bases in the middle. The CDR3 coding sequence is TGTGCCATCAGTGGGACAGACTATGGCTACACCTTC. Translating gives CAISGTDYGYTF.

This clonotype was seen at least ten times. This chain links TRBV2 with TRBJ1-5, with TRBD1 identical over 7 bases. The CDR3 extends over 13 amino acids. In germline, CDR1 is SNHLY, CDR2 FYNNEI. V was pared by 6 bases and J by 1 base, with 0 bases of the junction left unmatched. DNA for the CDR3: TGTGCCAGCAGGGACAGGAGCAATCAGCCCCAGCATTTT. This codes for CASRDRSNQPQHF.

The chain combines TRBV5-1 with TRBJ1-2, with 8 bases that match TRBD1. Looked up from germline, CDR1 is SGHRS and CDR2 is YFSETQ. This CDR3 has 15 amino acids. V trimming: 4 bases; J trimming: 2 bases; junction bases outside the gene matches: 7. CDR3 in amino acids: CASSEDRGSNYGYTF. The CDR3 coding sequence is TGCGCCAGCAGCGAAGACAGGGGATCCAACTATGGCTACACCTTC. Drawing the rest from reference TRBV5-1 and TRBJ1-2, the complete variable domain is KAGVTQTPRYLIKTRGQQVTLSCSPISGHRSVSWYQQTPGQGLQFLFEYFSETQRNKGNFPGRFSGRQFSNSRSEMNVSTLELGDSALYLCASSEDRGSNYGYTFGSGTRLTVV.

This clonotype was recorded many times. This chain connects TRBV28 to TRBJ1-1, with D possibly being TRBD1 (5 bases). Trimming left V 10 bases short and J 1 base short, with 19 bases between. Germline CDR1 reads MDHEN; CDR2 reads SYDVKM. This CDR3 has 15 amino acids. The CDR3 loop reads CAITSQGRGNTEAFF. The CDR3 DNA follows: TGTGCCATCACCTCCCAGGGAAGGGGGAACACTGAAGCTTTCTTT.

This clonotype was found a few times. The rearrangement uses TRBV5-1 and TRBJ1-2; 9 bases are a match to TRBD1. After removal of 5 bases from V and 8 bases from J, the junction contained 10 bases not matched to a gene. This CDR3 has 14 amino acids. Germline V lookup: CDR1 SGHRS, CDR2 YFSETQ. The CDR3 sequence is CASRPEQGAWGYTF. CDR3 DNA sequence: TGCGCCAGCAGACCGGAACAGGGGGCCTGGGGCTACACCTTC.

This clonotype was recorded a few times. Given a much more abundant clone one base away, this may be a read error. This rearrangement joins TRBV6-2 or TRBV6-3 to TRBJ2-5; tentative D call: TRBD2 (6 bases). V lost 7 bases and J lost 3, with 12 bases in between. Germline loops: CDR1 MNHEY, CDR2 SVGEGT. The CDR3 runs 13 residues. This CDR3 reads CASNLWGEETQYF. CDR3 DNA sequence: TGTGCCAGCAATCTCTGGGGGGAAGAGACCCAGTACTTC.

The chain combines TRBV12-3 or TRBV12-4 with TRBJ2-7, with D tentatively TRBD2 (6 bases). V was shortened by 3 bases and J by 7 bases, with 10 bases between the two germline ends. CDR3 length equals 12 residues. The CDR3 region has the DNA TGTGCCAGCAGTTTTGGTGGGAGGGAGCAGTACTTC. Translation gives CASSFGGREQYF.

This clonotype was counted only a few times. This chain connects TRBV6-2 or TRBV6-3 to TRBJ1-2; maybe TRBD1 (5 bases). This CDR3 region has 13 residues. The V gene's germline CDR1 is MNHEY and CDR2 SVGEGT. Deletions cut 7 bases from V and 7 bases from J, with 16 bases between. The CDR3 DNA sequence: TGTGCCAGCACCGGGGGGGGAGCTCTTGGCTACACCTTC. Translating it yields CASTGGGALGYTF.

The chain couples TRBV6-1 to TRBJ1-1; perhaps TRBD1 as D (6 bases). Trimming stripped 1 base from V and 4 bases from J, with 13 bases between. The length of the CDR3 is 15 residues. Germline CDR1 is MNHNS and CDR2 is SASEGT. The CDR3 region has the DNA TGTGCCAGCAGTGAAGGTGTCAGGGGAGGCACTGAAGCTTTCTTT. Protein sequence: CASSEGVRGGTEAFF.

The chain carries TRBV5-1 and TRBJ1-1; D is perhaps TRBD1 (6 bases). V was trimmed by 4 bases and J by 0 bases, leaving 13 bases between them. The germline V gene has CDR1 SGHRS and CDR2 YFSETQ. The CDR3 runs to 15 residues. The CDR3 sequence: CASSRSRGMNTEAFF. The CDR3 nucleotides are TGCGCCAGCAGCCGAAGCAGGGGCATGAACACTGAAGCTTTCTTT.